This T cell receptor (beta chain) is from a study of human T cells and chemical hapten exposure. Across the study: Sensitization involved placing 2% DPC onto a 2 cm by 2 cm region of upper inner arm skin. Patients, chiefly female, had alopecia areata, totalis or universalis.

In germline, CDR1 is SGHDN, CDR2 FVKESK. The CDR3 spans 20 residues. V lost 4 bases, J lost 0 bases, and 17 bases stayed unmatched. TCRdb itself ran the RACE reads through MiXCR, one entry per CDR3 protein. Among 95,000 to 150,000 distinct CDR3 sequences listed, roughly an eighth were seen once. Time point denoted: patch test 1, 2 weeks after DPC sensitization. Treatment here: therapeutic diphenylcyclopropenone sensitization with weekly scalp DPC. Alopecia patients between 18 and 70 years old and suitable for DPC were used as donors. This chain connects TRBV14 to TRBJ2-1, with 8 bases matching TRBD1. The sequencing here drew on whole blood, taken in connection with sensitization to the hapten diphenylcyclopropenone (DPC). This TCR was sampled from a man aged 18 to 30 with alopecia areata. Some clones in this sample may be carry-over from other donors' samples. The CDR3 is CASSLKGRQGPESSYNEQFF. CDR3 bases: TGTGCCAGCAGCCTGAAGGGGAGACAGGGGCCGGAGAGCTCCTACAATGAGCAGTTCTTC.